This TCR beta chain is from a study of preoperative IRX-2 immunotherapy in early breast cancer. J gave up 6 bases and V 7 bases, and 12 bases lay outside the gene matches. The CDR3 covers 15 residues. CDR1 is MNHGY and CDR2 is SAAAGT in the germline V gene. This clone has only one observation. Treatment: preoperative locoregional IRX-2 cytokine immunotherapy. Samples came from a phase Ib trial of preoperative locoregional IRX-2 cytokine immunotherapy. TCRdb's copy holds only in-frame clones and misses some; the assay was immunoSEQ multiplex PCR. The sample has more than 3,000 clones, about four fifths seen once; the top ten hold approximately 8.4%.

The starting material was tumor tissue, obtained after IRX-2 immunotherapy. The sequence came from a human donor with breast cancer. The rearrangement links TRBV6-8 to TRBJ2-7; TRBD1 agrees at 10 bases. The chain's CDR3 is CASKTGTGVSGEQYF. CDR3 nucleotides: TGTGCCAGCAAAACGGGGACAGGGGTATCGGGCGAGCAGTACTTC.